Below, 4 T cell receptor beta chains from the same sample are listed, as sequenced in a study of T-cell reconstitution after alpha-beta-depleted transplantation in children. A library of TCRbeta sequences, prepared with unique molecular identifiers, was generated. TCRdb re-called the PCR reads with MiXCR, one entry per CDR3 protein. The repertoire holds about 580,000 distinct CDR3 sequences, with roughly 24% as singletons. Sequencing was performed on PBMCs, mostly from graft donor cells, taken 360 days after TCRalphabeta/CD19-depleted stem cell transplant. These receptors originate from a boy under two years old who had a stem cell transplant for acute myeloid leukemia, so the T cells may come from the graft donor.

This rearrangement joins TRBV20-1 to TRBJ2-1; possibly TRBD1 for D (5 bases). This CDR3 is 12 amino acids long. V was cut by 1 base and J by 7 bases, with 8 bases left in between. Germline CDR1 reads DFQATT; CDR2 reads SNEGSKA (reference sequence). This chain's CDR3 is CSARVGRNEQFF. The CDR3 region has the DNA TGCAGTGCTAGAGTGGGGCGAAATGAGCAGTTCTTC.

This rearrangement joins TRBV28 to TRBJ1-1; a weak D match, TRBD1 (5 bases). This CDR3 is built from 15 residues. Germline CDR1 is MDHEN and CDR2 is SYDVKM. Trimming removed 3 bases at V and 3 bases at J, with 14 bases between. In DNA form, the CDR3 reads TGTGCCAGCAGTTTTCTGGGGGTAACGGACACTGAAGCTTTCTTT. It translates to CASSFLGVTDTEAFF.

This clonotype was seen a few times. CDR3 region: CASSLKRVPNTEAFF. For the CDR3, the DNA is TGTGCCAGCAGTTTGAAGAGGGTTCCGAACACTGAAGCTTTCTTT. V gene TRBV12-3 or TRBV12-4 combines with J gene TRBJ1-1; no clear D. This CDR3 comprises 15 residues. V was cut by 3 bases and J by 1 base, with 12 bases left in between.

This clonotype was recorded many times. V and J are TRBV24-1 and TRBJ2-1, with TRBD1 as a possible D gene (7 bases). This CDR3 spans 13 amino acids. Trimming shortened V by 4 bases and J by 8 bases, and 11 bases separated the two germline ends. Germline CDR1 is KGHDR and CDR2 is SFDVKD. CDR3 nucleotide sequence: TGTGCCACCAGTGACCTCAGGGGGGATGAGCAGTTCTTC. Encoded protein: CATSDLRGDEQFF.